This T cell receptor (beta chain) is from a study of sequential checkpoint blockade in melanoma. Turning to the study itself: First-line arms were nivolumab then ipilimumab, or the reverse, randomized 1:1. Maintenance nivolumab came after either treatment sequence.

The germline V gene has CDR1 MNHEY and CDR2 SMNVEV (reference sequence). The CDR3 covers 12 residues. The V end lost 6 bases, the J end lost 5 bases, and 11 bases lay between the germline ends. Treatment of the sample: randomized to nivolumab then ipilimumab (arm A) or the reverse (arm B). Patients had received no earlier DNA-damaging chemotherapy. From thawed PBMCs, live CD3+CD8+ cells negative for CD19 and CD56 were sorted. Assay used: immunoSEQ multiplex PCR; TCRdb lists only in-frame clones, some missing. This table has some 11,000 clones, approximately 79% appearing once. This clone has more than one count but fewer than ten.

This receptor was identified in a human donor with melanoma. The chain is built from TRBV27 and TRBJ2-7; D call uncertain. The sequences come from CD8+ T cells sorted from blood (inferred from file names), collected from a patient given nivolumab and ipilimumab in sequence. The CDR3 nucleotides are TGTGCCAGCAGGACTTATTCGAACGAGCAGTACTTC. Amino acids: CASRTYSNEQYF.